Listed here is a single T cell receptor (beta chain). Antigen: not known. Generated by immunoSEQ multiplex PCR, the TCRdb table keeps only in-frame clones and is missing some. This table holds about 47,000 clones, 85% to 95% found once. The CDR3 is 14 residues long. Germline V gene sequence: CDR1 SGDLS, CDR2 YYNGEE. Trimming pared 0 bases from V and 5 bases from J, leaving 11 bases between. The data derive from a study of graft-versus-host responses after intestinal transplantation. Study-level background: Anti-thymocyte globulin induction, then tacrolimus and steroids for about 3 years, went to all recipients. General study results and limits: The study found high graft-versus-host to host-versus-graft clonal ratios in allografts of patients with graft-donor T cell macrochimerism.

The TCR comes from a human donor who was the organ donor for an intestinal transplant. The sample in question was unstimulated CD8+ T cells sorted from spleen or lymph node cells, obtained before transplant. The rearrangement joins TRBV9 to TRBJ1-1, with a possible D match to TRBD1 (5 bases). The CDR3 region has the DNA TGTGCCAGCAGCGTAGTGGCGGGGGGGACTGAAGCTTTCTTT. This translates into CASSVVAGGTEAFF.